This T cell receptor (beta chain) comes out of a study of T cells in Graves' hyperthyroidism and ophthalmopathy. There are 13 residues in the CDR3. CDR1 and CDR2 from the germline V gene are ENHRY and SYGVKD. V lost 5 bases, J lost 5 bases, and 11 bases lay in between. This clonotype appeared many times. Template material for amplifying TCR beta CDR3 regions consisted of RNA transcripts. Carried out on the TCR CDR3, a first-round RT-PCR used the HTBI primer set. Using its own MiXCR run on the multiplex PCR reads, TCRdb lists one record per CDR3 protein. The sample holds approximately 430,000 distinct CDR3 sequences, approximately 15% seen once.

The sequenced sample was blood. This clonotype was sampled from a man aged 18 to 30 with Graves' ophthalmopathy. The chain joins TRBV10-3 to TRBJ2-3; weak D call: TRBD2 (5 bases). The CDR3 coding sequence is TGTGCCATCAGTCCCTTGGCGGGAGATACGCAGTATTTT. Encoded protein: CAISPLAGDTQYF.